This paragraph reports one T cell receptor (beta chain). The antigen is unknown. TCRdb's table, derived via immunoSEQ multiplex PCR, lists solely in-frame clones and lacks some. The data contain roughly 42,000 clones, 76% of them singletons. Relapse was seen in all patients after autologous stem cell transplantation, and brentuximab vedotin exposure was variable. Patients showed best responses of complete response, partial response or progressive disease. This record belongs to a study of PD-1 blockade in classical Hodgkin lymphoma. Notes on the study in general: Complete responders showed a baseline diversity that resembled the diversity of newly diagnosed patients.

Germline CDR1 MNHEY, CDR2 SVGAGI. This CDR3 is 13 amino acids long. V lost 8 bases and J lost 8; bases outside the gene matches: 8. The chain links TRBV6-5 to TRBJ1-4; 7 nucleotides agree with TRBD1. The starting material was peripheral blood mononuclear cells (PBMCs), obtained at baseline. The source is a human donor with classical Hodgkin lymphoma. In DNA, the CDR3 is TGTGCCAGCTCCCCAGGACAGGCGGAAAAACTGTTTTTT. Protein product: CASSPGQAEKLFF.